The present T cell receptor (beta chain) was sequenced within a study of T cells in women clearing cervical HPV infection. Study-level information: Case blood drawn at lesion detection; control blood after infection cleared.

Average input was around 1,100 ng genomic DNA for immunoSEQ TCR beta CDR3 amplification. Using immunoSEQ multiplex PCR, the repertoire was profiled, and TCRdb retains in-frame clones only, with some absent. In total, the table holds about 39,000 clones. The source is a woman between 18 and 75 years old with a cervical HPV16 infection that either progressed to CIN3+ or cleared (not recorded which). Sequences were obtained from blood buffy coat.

CDR3 DNA, as far as it was read: TGTGCCAGCTCCGCGGGGCCAGGCGGGTACTACGAG. Protein: CASSAGPGGYYE. The CDR3, in full, reads CASSAGPGGYYEQYF. The V gene is TRBV5-5, the J gene TRBJ2-7; D might be TRBD2 (6 bases). Coverage ceases 3 residues before the CDR3 finishes, and the germline J gene fills in the end. Trimming pared 7 bases from V and 3 bases from J, leaving 20 bases between. CDR1 and CDR2 from the germline V gene are SGHKS and YYEKEE (reference sequence). The CDR3 is made up of 15 amino acids.